Listed below are T cell receptor beta chains from one sample, sequenced in a study of vaccination and CD4 T cells after COVID-19. One entry per CDR3 protein, called by TCRdb with MiXCR from the PCR reads. Of about 13,000 distinct CDR3 sequences listed, 79% are singletons. These receptors' antigens are unknown. The sequencing sample was made of CD4+ T cells from blood, cultured in vitro. Every receptor here comes from a human donor who had recovered from COVID-19. Both conserved end residues are part of each CDR3. A D gene is named only where the DNA matches it firmly. Clone size is not always given. Where it is, it says once, few, many or a class for expanded clones.

v_call: TRBV7-2; d_call: -; clone_size: -; j_call: TRBJ1-1; cdr3_nt: TGTGCCAGCAGCTTTTCAAGGGGATCGAGTACTGAAGCTTTCTTT; cdr3_aa: CASSFSRGSSTEAFF
v_call: TRBV20-1; d_call: -; clone_size: -; j_call: TRBJ1-1; cdr3_nt: TGCAGTGCTAGAGCCCTGGGGCTCTACACTGAAGCTTTCTTT; cdr3_aa: CSARALGLYTEAFF
v_call: TRBV4-3; d_call: TRBD2; clone_size: -; j_call: TRBJ2-7; cdr3_nt: TGCGCCAGCAGCCAAGCTTTAAGCGGGAGGGGTGTCGAGCAGTACTTC; cdr3_aa: CASSQALSGRGVEQYF
v_call: TRBV27; d_call: -; clone_size: -; j_call: TRBJ2-3; cdr3_nt: TGTGCCAGCAGTCGACAAACTAGCACAGATACGCAGTATTTT; cdr3_aa: CASSRQTSTDTQYF
v_call: TRBV6-2/TRBV6-3; d_call: -; clone_size: -; j_call: TRBJ2-5; cdr3_nt: TGTGCCAGCAGGAGGATCAGGGGTCCCAAAGAGACCCAGTACTTC; cdr3_aa: CASRRIRGPKETQYF
v_call: TRBV20-1; d_call: TRBD2; clone_size: -; j_call: TRBJ2-1; cdr3_nt: TGCAGCGTCGTAGGACTAGCGGGAGGGTTCGATAAGCAGTTCTTC; cdr3_aa: CSVVGLAGGFDKQFF
v_call: TRBV7-9; d_call: -; clone_size: -; j_call: TRBJ2-5; cdr3_nt: TGTGCCAGCAGCTTACTCAGCCAGATACAAGAGACCCAGTACTTC; cdr3_aa: CASSLLSQIQETQYF
v_call: TRBV27; d_call: TRBD2; clone_size: -; j_call: TRBJ2-1; cdr3_nt: TGTGCCAGCAGTTCACCGGGTGCCGGGAGGGTTGGAGAGCAGTTCTTC; cdr3_aa: CASSSPGAGRVGEQFF
v_call: TRBV19; d_call: TRBD2; clone_size: few; j_call: TRBJ2-3; cdr3_nt: TGTGCCAGCAGCGGTAACCTAGCGGGCACAGATACGCAGTATTTT; cdr3_aa: CASSGNLAGTDTQYF
v_call: TRBV19; d_call: -; clone_size: -; j_call: TRBJ2-5; cdr3_nt: TGTGCCAGTAGTATACGGGGGTACGAGACCCAGTACTTC; cdr3_aa: CASSIRGYETQYF
v_call: TRBV7-2; d_call: TRBD1; clone_size: -; j_call: TRBJ2-4; cdr3_nt: TGTGCCAGCAGCCCGGACAGGGGGGCCAAAAACATTCAGTACTTC; cdr3_aa: CASSPDRGAKNIQYF
v_call: TRBV7-2; d_call: -; clone_size: few; j_call: TRBJ1-5; cdr3_nt: TGTGCCAGCAGCCACTTGGGGGGTGGGGGGACTCAGCCCCAGCATTTT; cdr3_aa: CASSHLGGGGTQPQHF
v_call: TRBV6-2/TRBV6-3; d_call: TRBD1; clone_size: -; j_call: TRBJ1-5; cdr3_nt: TGTGCCAGCAGCTCCGGGACAGGGGCTAGCAATCAGCCCCAGCATTTT; cdr3_aa: CASSSGTGASNQPQHF
v_call: TRBV11-2; d_call: -; clone_size: -; j_call: TRBJ2-5; cdr3_nt: TGTGCCAGCAGTAGCGTGGGGGGGGCGCGGGAGACCCAGTACTTC; cdr3_aa: CASSSVGGARETQYF
v_call: TRBV11-3; d_call: -; clone_size: -; j_call: TRBJ2-5; cdr3_nt: TGTGCCAGCAGCTTAGATTTAGAGCAGGTAAGAGAGACCCAGTACTTC; cdr3_aa: CASSLDLEQVRETQYF
v_call: TRBV15; d_call: -; clone_size: -; j_call: TRBJ1-2; cdr3_nt: TGTGCCACCAGCAGGGCACCAGGAGATGGCTACACCTTC; cdr3_aa: CATSRAPGDGYTF
v_call: TRBV20-1; d_call: -; clone_size: -; j_call: TRBJ2-5; cdr3_nt: TGCAGTGCTAGACAAGAGACCCAGTACTTC; cdr3_aa: CSARQETQYF
v_call: TRBV7-6; d_call: TRBD2; clone_size: -; j_call: TRBJ2-3; cdr3_nt: TGTGCCAGCAGCTTTGGGACTAGCGGGAGGGCAGATACGCAGTATTTT; cdr3_aa: CASSFGTSGRADTQYF
v_call: TRBV6-5; d_call: -; clone_size: -; j_call: TRBJ2-7; cdr3_nt: TGTGCCAGCAGTTACTCGGGCAGGGGCCACGAGCAGTACTTC; cdr3_aa: CASSYSGRGHEQYF
v_call: TRBV11-2; d_call: -; clone_size: -; j_call: TRBJ2-5; cdr3_nt: TGTGCCAGCAGCCCTCATGCCCCCTCCCAAGAGACCCAGTACTTC; cdr3_aa: CASSPHAPSQETQYF
v_call: TRBV6-2/TRBV6-3; d_call: TRBD1; clone_size: -; j_call: TRBJ1-5; cdr3_nt: TGTGCCAGCAGCCGGGACAGGGGGCAAAGTCAGCCCCAGCATTTT; cdr3_aa: CASSRDRGQSQPQHF
v_call: TRBV6-1; d_call: TRBD2; clone_size: -; j_call: TRBJ2-7; cdr3_nt: TGTGCCAGCAGTCCCCCCAGCGGGAGCGGCGAGCAGTACTTC; cdr3_aa: CASSPPSGSGEQYF
v_call: TRBV2; d_call: -; clone_size: -; j_call: TRBJ2-6; cdr3_nt: TGTGCCAGCAGGCAGGGCTCTGGGGCCAACGTCCTGACTTTC; cdr3_aa: CASRQGSGANVLTF
v_call: TRBV15; d_call: TRBD1; clone_size: -; j_call: TRBJ1-5; cdr3_nt: TGTGCCACCAGGATCGGACAGGGGGATCAGCCCCAGCATTTT; cdr3_aa: CATRIGQGDQPQHF
v_call: TRBV28; d_call: -; clone_size: -; j_call: TRBJ1-5; cdr3_nt: TGTGCCAGCAAGACCTCCAACAGGGCCAATCAGCCCCAGCATTTT; cdr3_aa: CASKTSNRANQPQHF
v_call: TRBV6-2/TRBV6-3; d_call: -; clone_size: -; j_call: TRBJ2-2; cdr3_nt: TGTGCCAGCAGCCGAATTACACAGGGTTCCGGGGAGCTGTTTTTT; cdr3_aa: CASSRITQGSGELFF
v_call: TRBV7-9; d_call: TRBD1; clone_size: -; j_call: TRBJ1-6; cdr3_nt: TGTGCCAGCAGCTTAGATAGCACAGGGGTTTCACCCCTCCACTTT; cdr3_aa: CASSLDSTGVSPLHF
v_call: TRBV6-1; d_call: TRBD2; clone_size: -; j_call: TRBJ2-7; cdr3_nt: TGTGCCAGTCGAGGTGGGAGCGGGGGCTCCTACGAGCAGTACTTC; cdr3_aa: CASRGGSGGSYEQYF
v_call: TRBV6-1; d_call: -; clone_size: once; j_call: TRBJ1-2; cdr3_nt: TGTGCCAGCAGCCGTAATTATAACTATGGCTACACCTTC; cdr3_aa: CASSRNYNYGYTF
v_call: TRBV15; d_call: -; clone_size: few; j_call: TRBJ1-4; cdr3_nt: TGTGCCACCAGCGGAGGACGGCAGTTGAATGAAAAACTGTTTTTT; cdr3_aa: CATSGGRQLNEKLFF
v_call: TRBV6-1; d_call: TRBD2; clone_size: -; j_call: TRBJ2-7; cdr3_nt: TGTGCCAGCAGTGGCCGGACTAGCGGTTCACGCGTCCCCTACGAGCAGTACTTC; cdr3_aa: CASSGRTSGSRVPYEQYF
v_call: TRBV6-1; d_call: TRBD2; clone_size: -; j_call: TRBJ2-5; cdr3_nt: TGTGCCAGCAGTGAGGGACTCCAGCGGGGGACCCAGTACTTC; cdr3_aa: CASSEGLQRGTQYF
v_call: TRBV27; d_call: TRBD1; clone_size: -; j_call: TRBJ1-1; cdr3_nt: TGTGCCAGCCGATCTGGACAGGGGCGGATGAACACTGAAGCTTTCTTT; cdr3_aa: CASRSGQGRMNTEAFF
v_call: TRBV6-2/TRBV6-3; d_call: -; clone_size: -; j_call: TRBJ2-7; cdr3_nt: TGTGCCAGCTTTGAACGGGGTGCGGGGTCCTACGAGCAGTACTTC; cdr3_aa: CASFERGAGSYEQYF
v_call: TRBV7-2; d_call: TRBD1; clone_size: -; j_call: TRBJ1-2; cdr3_nt: TGTGCCAGCAGCTCCGACAGGGCCAACTATGGCTACACCTTC; cdr3_aa: CASSSDRANYGYTF
v_call: TRBV6-2/TRBV6-3; d_call: TRBD2; clone_size: -; j_call: TRBJ2-7; cdr3_nt: TGCGCCAGCAGTACCGGGTCAGCGGGAGCCTACGAGCAGTACTTC; cdr3_aa: CASSTGSAGAYEQYF
v_call: TRBV5-4; d_call: -; clone_size: -; j_call: TRBJ1-2; cdr3_nt: TGTGCCAGCAGCCCCCGGGCAGGGATCTATGGCTACACCTTC; cdr3_aa: CASSPRAGIYGYTF
v_call: TRBV19; d_call: -; clone_size: -; j_call: TRBJ1-5; cdr3_nt: TGTGCCAGTAGCCTTGCACGATATAGCAATCAGCCCCAGCATTTT; cdr3_aa: CASSLARYSNQPQHF
v_call: TRBV7-8; d_call: -; clone_size: -; j_call: TRBJ1-1; cdr3_nt: TGTGCCAGCAGCTACGGTTTTGGCACTGAAGCTTTCTTT; cdr3_aa: CASSYGFGTEAFF
v_call: TRBV7-2; d_call: TRBD2; clone_size: once; j_call: TRBJ2-3; cdr3_nt: TGTGCCAGCAGCTTAGGACTAGCGGGAGGCCCCCTCACAGATACGCAGTATTTT; cdr3_aa: CASSLGLAGGPLTDTQYF
v_call: TRBV20-1; d_call: TRBD2; clone_size: -; j_call: TRBJ2-7; cdr3_nt: TGCAGTGCTAGAGCTAGCGGGCTATACGAGCAGTACTTC; cdr3_aa: CSARASGLYEQYF
v_call: TRBV24-1; d_call: -; clone_size: -; j_call: TRBJ1-2; cdr3_nt: TGTGCCACCAGTGATTCTGCCGGGTATGGCTACACCTTC; cdr3_aa: CATSDSAGYGYTF
v_call: TRBV20-1; d_call: TRBD2; clone_size: -; j_call: TRBJ2-2; cdr3_nt: TGCAGTGTTACGAGCGGGACCCCCACCGGGGAGCTGTTTTTT; cdr3_aa: CSVTSGTPTGELFF
v_call: TRBV6-2/TRBV6-3; d_call: -; clone_size: -; j_call: TRBJ1-1; cdr3_nt: TGTGCCAGCAGTTACGGTGGGGCCGGACGCGGGACTGAAGCTTTCTTT; cdr3_aa: CASSYGGAGRGTEAFF
v_call: TRBV28; d_call: -; clone_size: few; j_call: TRBJ1-1; cdr3_nt: TGTGCCAGCAGGCCGGCGACGGCTTGGAACACTGAAGCTTTCTTT; cdr3_aa: CASRPATAWNTEAFF
v_call: TRBV19; d_call: TRBD2; clone_size: -; j_call: TRBJ2-7; cdr3_nt: TGTGCCAGTAGTGCCGGAGGGGTAGCGGGAGCGTTGTCCTACGAGCAGTACTTC; cdr3_aa: CASSAGGVAGALSYEQYF
v_call: TRBV6-1; d_call: -; clone_size: -; j_call: TRBJ1-5; cdr3_nt: TGTGCCAGCAGTGAGGGCGGGTGGCGGGGGACTCAGCCCCAGCATTTT; cdr3_aa: CASSEGGWRGTQPQHF
v_call: TRBV7-3; d_call: TRBD2; clone_size: -; j_call: TRBJ2-3; cdr3_nt: TGTGCCAGCAGCTACCTAGCGGGAGACTCGGATACGCAGTATTTT; cdr3_aa: CASSYLAGDSDTQYF
v_call: TRBV6-4; d_call: -; clone_size: -; j_call: TRBJ2-3; cdr3_nt: TGTGCCAGCAGTGACTCGAGGGCAGATACGCAGTATTTT; cdr3_aa: CASSDSRADTQYF